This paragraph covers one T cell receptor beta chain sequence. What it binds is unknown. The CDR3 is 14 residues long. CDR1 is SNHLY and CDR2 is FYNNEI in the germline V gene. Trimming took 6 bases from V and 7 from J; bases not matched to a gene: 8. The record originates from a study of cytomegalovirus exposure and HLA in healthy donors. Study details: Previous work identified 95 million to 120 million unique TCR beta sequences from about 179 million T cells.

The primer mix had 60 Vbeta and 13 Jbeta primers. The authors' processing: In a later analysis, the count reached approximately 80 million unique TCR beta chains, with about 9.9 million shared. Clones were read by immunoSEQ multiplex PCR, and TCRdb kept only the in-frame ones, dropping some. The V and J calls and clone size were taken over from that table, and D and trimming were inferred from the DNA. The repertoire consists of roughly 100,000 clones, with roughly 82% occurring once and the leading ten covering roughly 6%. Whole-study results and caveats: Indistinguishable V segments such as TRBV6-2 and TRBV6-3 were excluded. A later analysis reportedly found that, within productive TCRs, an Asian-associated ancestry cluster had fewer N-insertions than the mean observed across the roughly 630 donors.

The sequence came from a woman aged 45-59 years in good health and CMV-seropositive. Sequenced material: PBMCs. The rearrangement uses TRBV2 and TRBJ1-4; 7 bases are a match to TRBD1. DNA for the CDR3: TGTGCCAGCAGGGGGAACAGGGGTGGTGAAAAACTGTTTTTT. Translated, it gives CASRGNRGGEKLFF.